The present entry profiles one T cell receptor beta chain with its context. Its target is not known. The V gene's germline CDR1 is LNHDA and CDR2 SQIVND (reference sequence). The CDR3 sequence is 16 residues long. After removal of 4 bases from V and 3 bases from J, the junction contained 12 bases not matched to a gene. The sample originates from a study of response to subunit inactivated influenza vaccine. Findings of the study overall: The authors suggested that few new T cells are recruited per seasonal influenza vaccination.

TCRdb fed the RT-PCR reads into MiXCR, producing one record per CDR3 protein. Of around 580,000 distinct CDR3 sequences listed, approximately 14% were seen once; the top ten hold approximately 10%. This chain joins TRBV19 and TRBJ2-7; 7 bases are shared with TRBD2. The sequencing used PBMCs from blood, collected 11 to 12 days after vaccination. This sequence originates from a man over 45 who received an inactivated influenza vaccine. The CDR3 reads CASSTSGEGRNYEQYF. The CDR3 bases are TGTGCCAGTAGTACCAGTGGGGAGGGGAGGAACTACGAGCAGTACTTC. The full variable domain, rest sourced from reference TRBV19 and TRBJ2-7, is DGGITQSPKYLFRKEGQNVTLSCEQNLNHDAMYWYRQDPGQGLRLIYYSQIVNDFQKGDIAEGYSVSREKKESFPLTVTSAQKNPTAFYLCASSTSGEGRNYEQYFGPGTRLTVT.